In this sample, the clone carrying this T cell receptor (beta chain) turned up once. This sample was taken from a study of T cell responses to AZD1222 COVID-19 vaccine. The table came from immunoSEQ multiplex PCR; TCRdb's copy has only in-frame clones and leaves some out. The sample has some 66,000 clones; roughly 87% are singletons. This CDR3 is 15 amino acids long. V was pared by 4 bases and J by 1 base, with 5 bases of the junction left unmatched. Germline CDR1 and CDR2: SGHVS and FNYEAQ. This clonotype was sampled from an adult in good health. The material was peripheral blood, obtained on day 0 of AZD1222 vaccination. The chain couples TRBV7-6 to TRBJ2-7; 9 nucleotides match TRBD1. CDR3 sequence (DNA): TGTGCCAGCAGCTCCGGGACAGGGAAGTCCTACGAGCAGTACTTC. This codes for CASSSGTGKSYEQYF.